The 23 T cell receptor beta chains below come from one sample, sequenced in a study of T cell responses to AZD1222 COVID-19 vaccine (dated by TCRdb to about 2021). The sample's time point, from its label and the paper: baseline before first vaccination. The label giving this sample's treatment or condition can be read as: meningococcal conjugate vaccine given as trial control. Receptor libraries were prepared by the immunoSEQ multiplex PCR assay. As stored in TCRdb, this immuneACCESS dataset retains in-frame rearrangements with V and J assigned. A fraction of the clones does not appear; measured against another copy, unresolved V genes explain less than half of the discrepancy, and the remainder lacks a known reason. The sample contains around 84,000 clones, 70% to 90% of them found a single time. About 9.3% of the sample comes from the top ten. Sequenced material: peripheral blood, taken on day 0 of MenACWY control vaccination. The origin of the receptors is an adult in good health.

V usage is TRBV2 and J usage is TRBJ2-3, with 12 positions matching TRBD1. The CDR3 is 16 amino acids. CDR1 and CDR2 (germline): SNHLY, FYNNEI. V lost 6 bases, J lost 4 bases, and 8 bases stayed unmatched. DNA for the CDR3: TGTGCCAGCAGCCTGTATGGGACAGGGGGCCCAGATACGCAGTATTTT. This translates into CASSLYGTGGPDTQYF.

This chain links TRBV28 with TRBJ2-4; 8 nucleotides agree with TRBD1. The CDR3 contains 14 residues. V was pared by 3 bases and J by 6 bases, with 4 bases of the junction left unmatched. Germline CDR1 reads MDHEN; CDR2 reads SYDVKM. The CDR3 DNA follows: TGTGCCAGCAGTTTTACAGGGGGGAGAAACATTCAGTACTTC. Its protein product is CASSFTGGRNIQYF.

The V and J genes are TRBV5-1 and TRBJ1-2, with D uncertain. This CDR3 spans 14 amino acids. Germline V gives CDR1 SGHRS, CDR2 YFSETQ. The V end lost 0 bases, the J end lost 10 bases, and 16 bases lay between the germline ends. The CDR3 protein is CASSLGGGPSAYTF. In DNA, the CDR3 is TGCGCCAGCAGCTTGGGCGGCGGCCCCTCTGCCTACACCTTC.

The J gene is TRBJ2-2, the V gene TRBV30; D not resolved. The CDR3 is made up of 12 amino acids. Trimming took off 2 bases at V and 7 bases at J, with 8 bases between the two ends. Germline CDR1 GTSNPN, CDR2 SVGIG (reference sequence). CDR3 residues: CAWSIVRGELFF. The CDR3 DNA is TGTGCCTGGAGTATAGTACGCGGGGAGCTGTTTTTT.

This clone was observed a few times. The chain carries TRBV2 and TRBJ1-2; no clear D gene. V was shortened by 1 base and J by 8 bases, with 11 bases between the two germline ends. Germline values: CDR1 SNHLY, CDR2 FYNNEI. The CDR3 is made up of 13 amino acids. CDR3 coding DNA: TGTGCCAGCAGTGAAGAGGGATCGGTGGGCTACACCTTC. Residues: CASSEEGSVGYTF. Full variable domain (missing parts from reference TRBV2 and TRBJ1-2): EPEVTQTPSHQVTQMGQEVILRCVPISNHLYFYWYRQILGQKVEFLVSFYNNEISEKSEIFDDQFSVERPDGSNFTLKIRSTKLEDSAMYFCASSEEGSVGYTFGSGTRLTVV.

The rearrangement uses TRBV27 and TRBJ1-6, with 8 bases lining up with TRBD1. CDR3 length: 17 amino acids. CDR1 and CDR2 (germline): MNHEY, SMNVEV (reference sequence). The junction had 15 bases not matched to a gene; V was cut back by 4 bases and J by 10 bases. The CDR3 coding sequence is TGTGCCAGCAGTTCGAGGGTAACAGGGACAGGACTATCACCCCTCCACTTT. Translating it yields CASSSRVTGTGLSPLHF.

The V gene is TRBV30, the J gene TRBJ1-2; no definite D call. Germline assignment: CDR1 GTSNPN and CDR2 SVGIG (reference sequence). V was cut by 0 bases and J by 8 bases, with 10 bases left in between. CDR3 length equals 12 residues. CDR3 in amino acids: CAWSVSDAGYTF. The CDR3 DNA reads as TGTGCCTGGAGTGTATCAGATGCGGGCTACACCTTC.

V usage is TRBV30 and J usage is TRBJ1-5; D is uncertain. The germline V and J ends were trimmed by 2 bases and 0 bases, with 5 bases remaining between them. This CDR3 has 13 residues. CDR1 is GTSNPN, CDR2 SVGIG, per germline (reference sequence). CDR3 residues: CAWSWASNQPQHF. As DNA, the CDR3 is TGTGCCTGGAGTTGGGCTAGCAATCAGCCCCAGCATTTT.

V usage is TRBV7-3 and J usage is TRBJ2-1, with D unclear. The germline gives CDR1 SGHTA, CDR2 FQGTGA. The length of the CDR3 is 11 residues. Trimming took off 3 bases at V and 8 bases at J, with 5 bases between the two ends. CDR3 in DNA: TGTGCCAGCAGCTTGAGCGATGAGCAGTTCTTC. Translation: CASSLSDEQFF.

The chain joins TRBV19 to TRBJ1-5; D remains unclear. CDR1 is LNHDA and CDR2 is SQIVND in the germline V gene (reference sequence). The CDR3 consists of 13 residues. Trimming took 3 bases from V and 6 from J, leaving 9 bases between them. CDR3 sequence reads: CASSITVGQPQHF. In DNA form, the CDR3 reads TGTGCCAGTAGTATCACCGTCGGTCAGCCCCAGCATTTT.

This rearrangement joins TRBV7-2 to TRBJ1-6, with 8 bases identical to TRBD1. The CDR3 contains 14 residues. V shed 7 bases, J shed 9 bases, and the junction held 8 bases outside the gene matches. CDR1 and CDR2 from the germline V gene are SGHTA and FQGNSA. This CDR3 is CASKPGTGVSPLHF. The CDR3 DNA reads TGTGCCAGCAAACCCGGGACAGGAGTTTCACCCCTCCACTTT. Complete variable domain (other parts from reference TRBV7-2 and TRBJ1-6): GAGVSQSPSNKVTEKGKDVELRCDPISGHTALYWYRQSLGQGLEFLIYFQGNSAPDKSGLPSDRFSAERTGGSVSTLTIQRTQQEDSAVYLCASKPGTGVSPLHFGNGTRLTVT.

The V call is TRBV4-3, the J call TRBJ2-5; D remains ambiguous. Germline CDR1 reads LGHNA; CDR2 reads YSLEER. The CDR3 has 14 residues. Deletions cut 0 bases from V and 2 bases from J, with 7 bases between. The CDR3 coding sequence is TGCGCCAGCAGCCAAGATATCCAGCAAGAGACCCAGTACTTC. This gives the protein CASSQDIQQETQYF.

The rearrangement uses TRBV6-5 and TRBJ1-5; 9 bases match TRBD1. Germline values: CDR1 MNHEY, CDR2 SVGAGI. The CDR3 consists of 15 residues. V trimming: 6 bases; J trimming: 0 bases; junction bases outside the gene matches: 3. CDR3 amino acids: CASRPTGGSNQPQHF. The CDR3 DNA reads as TGTGCCAGCAGACCGACAGGGGGTAGCAATCAGCCCCAGCATTTT.

The rearrangement links TRBV6-1 to TRBJ2-1; TRBD2 aligns across 8 bases. V trimming: 2 bases; J trimming: 9 bases; junction bases outside the gene matches: 18. The germline V gene has CDR1 MNHNS and CDR2 SASEGT. The CDR3 spans 18 residues. CDR3 bases: TGTGCCAGCAGTGAAATGTGGGACGGGGGGGCCGGAGGTAGTGAGCAGTTCTTC. Residues: CASSEMWDGGAGGSEQFF.

The chain couples TRBV24-1 to TRBJ2-1, with TRBD2 identical over 10 bases. V was pared by 2 bases and J by 6 bases, with 6 bases of the junction left unmatched. The CDR3 has 16 amino acids. From germline, CDR1 is KGHDR and CDR2 SFDVKD. The CDR3 region is CATSDSAGGQGNEQFF. CDR3 DNA: TGTGCCACCAGTGATTCAGCGGGGGGGCAGGGCAATGAGCAGTTCTTC.

This clone was found a few times. The CDR3, as DNA: TGCGCCAGCAGCCAAGATCGAACGGGGGCTGGTCAGCCCCAGCATTTT. Translated: CASSQDRTGAGQPQHF. The chain couples TRBV4-3 to TRBJ1-5, with D possibly matching TRBD1 (6 bases). This CDR3 has 16 residues. V lost 0 bases to trimming and J lost 6 bases, with 15 bases between them. Per the germline V gene, CDR1 is LGHNA and CDR2 is YSLEER.

The rearrangement links TRBV4-1 to TRBJ2-5; TRBD2 matches at 7 bases. CDR1 and CDR2 (germline): MGHRA, YSYEKL. V dropped 4 bases and J dropped 9; count of bases not matched to a gene: 17. The CDR3 is made up of 16 amino acids. CDR3 in DNA: TGCGCCAGCAGCCTCTATGGCGAGGGCTCGGCGGGGGCCCAGTACTTC. Its translation: CASSLYGEGSAGAQYF.

The V call is TRBV6-2 or TRBV6-3, the J call TRBJ1-3; weak D call: TRBD1 (6 bases). CDR3 length: 16 amino acids. Germline V gene data show CDR1 as MNHEY and CDR2 as SVGEGT. Between the trimmed V and J ends, which lost 6 bases and 0 bases, there was a span of 15 bases. The CDR3 DNA reads as TGTGCCAGCAGCACCTATGGGGGCTACTCTGGAAACACCATATATTTT. This codes for CASSTYGGYSGNTIYF.

The chain carries TRBV28 and TRBJ1-4; 7 bases are a match to TRBD1. V shed 4 bases, J shed 0 bases, and the junction held 11 bases outside the gene matches. Germline-derived CDR1 and CDR2 are MDHEN and SYDVKM. The CDR3 spans 18 residues. The DNA for the CDR3 is TGTGCCAGCAGTTATACCGGGATTACAGGGGCAACTAATGAAAAACTGTTTTTT. Amino acids: CASSYTGITGATNEKLFF. The complete variable domain, with remaining parts taken from reference TRBV28 and TRBJ1-4, reads DVKVTQSSRYLVKRTGEKVFLECVQDMDHENMFWYRQDPGLGLRLIYFSYDVKMKEKGDIPEGYSVSREKKERFSLILESASTNQTSMYLCASSYTGITGATNEKLFFGSGTQLSVL.

The chain has TRBV7-2 and TRBJ2-2, with a weak D call TRBD2 (6 bases). V lost 7 bases and J lost 4, with 16 bases in between. CDR1 and CDR2 (germline): SGHTA, FQGNSA. The CDR3 sequence is 15 residues long. The CDR3 DNA is TGTGCCAGCAACCGACTAGTCGGTGGCACCGGGGAGCTGTTTTTT. Amino acid sequence: CASNRLVGGTGELFF. Full variable domain (remainder filled in from reference TRBV7-2 and TRBJ2-2): GAGVSQSPSNKVTEKGKDVELRCDPISGHTALYWYRQSLGQGLEFLIYFQGNSAPDKSGLPSDRFSAERTGGSVSTLTIQRTQQEDSAVYLCASNRLVGGTGELFFGEGSRLTVL.

The V gene is TRBV11-2, the J gene TRBJ2-3; possibly TRBD1 for D (5 bases). The V end lost 0 bases, the J end lost 6 bases, and 13 bases lay between the germline ends. CDR3 length equals 15 residues. Per germline, CDR1 SGHAT and CDR2 FQNNGV. Written as DNA, the CDR3 is TGTGCCAGCAGCTTAGATCAGGGCTATCCGGATACGCAGTATTTT. Translation: CASSLDQGYPDTQYF.

This clone was counted a few times. The chain joins TRBV3-1 (or the pseudogene TRBV3-2) to TRBJ1-6; no firm D call. V shed 2 bases and J shed 3 bases, with 5 bases lying between them. The CDR3 contains 14 residues. CDR1 LGHDT and CDR2 YNNKEL come from the germline V gene (reference sequence). This CDR3 is CASSQSLYNSPLHF. The CDR3 bases are TGTGCCAGCAGCCAATCCCTCTATAATTCACCCCTCCACTTT.

This sequence joins TRBV3-1 (or the pseudogene TRBV3-2) and TRBJ2-7; D could derive from TRBD1 or TRBD2 (5 bases each). Trimming shortened V by 0 bases and J by 2 bases, and 11 bases separated the two germline ends. CDR3 length: 15 amino acids. Germline assignment: CDR1 LGHDT and CDR2 YNNKEL (reference sequence). The CDR3 reads CASSQDGTTAYEQYF. The CDR3 DNA is TGTGCCAGCAGCCAAGATGGGACGACTGCCTACGAGCAGTACTTC.